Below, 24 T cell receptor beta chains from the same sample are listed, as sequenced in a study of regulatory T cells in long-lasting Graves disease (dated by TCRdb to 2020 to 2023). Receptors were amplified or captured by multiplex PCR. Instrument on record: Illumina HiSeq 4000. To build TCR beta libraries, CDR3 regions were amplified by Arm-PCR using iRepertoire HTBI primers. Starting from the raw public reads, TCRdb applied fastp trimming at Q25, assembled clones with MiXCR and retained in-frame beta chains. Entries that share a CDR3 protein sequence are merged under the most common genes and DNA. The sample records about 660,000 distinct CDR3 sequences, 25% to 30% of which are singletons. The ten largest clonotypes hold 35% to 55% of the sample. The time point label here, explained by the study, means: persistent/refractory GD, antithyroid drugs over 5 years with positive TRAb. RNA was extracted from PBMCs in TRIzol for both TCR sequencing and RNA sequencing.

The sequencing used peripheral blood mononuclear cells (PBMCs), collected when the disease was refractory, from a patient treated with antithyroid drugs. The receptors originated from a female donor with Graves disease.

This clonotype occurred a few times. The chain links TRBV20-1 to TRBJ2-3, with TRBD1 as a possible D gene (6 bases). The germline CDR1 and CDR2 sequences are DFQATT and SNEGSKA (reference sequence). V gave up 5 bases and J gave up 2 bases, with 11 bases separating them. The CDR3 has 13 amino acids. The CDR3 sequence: CSARWTDTDTQYF. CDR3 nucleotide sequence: TGCAGTGCTCGATGGACAGACACAGATACGCAGTATTTT.

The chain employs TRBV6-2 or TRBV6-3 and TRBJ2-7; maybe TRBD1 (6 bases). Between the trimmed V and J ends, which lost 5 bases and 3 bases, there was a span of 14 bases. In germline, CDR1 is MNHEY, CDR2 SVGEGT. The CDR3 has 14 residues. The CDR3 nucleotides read TGTGCCAGCAGTAGTCCGGGACACAACTACGAGCAGTACTTC. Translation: CASSSPGHNYEQYF.

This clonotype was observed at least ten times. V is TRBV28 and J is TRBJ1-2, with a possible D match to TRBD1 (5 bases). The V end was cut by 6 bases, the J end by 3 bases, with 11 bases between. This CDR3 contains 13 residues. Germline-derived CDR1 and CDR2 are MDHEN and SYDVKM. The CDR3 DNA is TGTGCCAGCAGAAATGGGGGGGACTATGGCTACACCTTC. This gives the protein CASRNGGDYGYTF.

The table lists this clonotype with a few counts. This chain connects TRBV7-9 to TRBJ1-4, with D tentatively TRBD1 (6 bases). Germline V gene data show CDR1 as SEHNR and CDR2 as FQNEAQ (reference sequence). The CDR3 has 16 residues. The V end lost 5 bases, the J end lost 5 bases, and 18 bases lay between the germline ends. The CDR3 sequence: CASSPGQRAENEKLFF. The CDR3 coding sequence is TGTGCCAGCAGCCCCGGACAGAGGGCGGAGAATGAAAAACTGTTTTTT.

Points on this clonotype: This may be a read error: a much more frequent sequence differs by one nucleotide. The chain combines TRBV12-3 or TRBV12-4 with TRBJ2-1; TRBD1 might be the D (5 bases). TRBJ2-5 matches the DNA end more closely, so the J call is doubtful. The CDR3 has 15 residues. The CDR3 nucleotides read TGTGCCGGCAGTTTTACCCGACAGTCCCAAGAGACCCAGTACTTC. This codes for CAGSFTRQSQETQYF.

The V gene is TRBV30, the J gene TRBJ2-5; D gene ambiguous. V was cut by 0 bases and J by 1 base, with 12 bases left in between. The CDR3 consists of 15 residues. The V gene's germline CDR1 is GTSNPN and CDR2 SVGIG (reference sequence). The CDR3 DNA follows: TGTGCCTGGAGTGTAAAAAAGGGCTTCCAAGAGACCCAGTACTTC. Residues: CAWSVKKGFQETQYF.

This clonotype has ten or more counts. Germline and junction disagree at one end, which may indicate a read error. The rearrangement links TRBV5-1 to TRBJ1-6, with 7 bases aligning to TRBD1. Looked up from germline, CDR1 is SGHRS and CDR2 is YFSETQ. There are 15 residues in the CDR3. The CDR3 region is CASSLDGTADSPLHF. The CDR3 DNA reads TGTGCCAGCAGCTTAGACGGGACAGCCGATTCACCCCTCCACTTT.

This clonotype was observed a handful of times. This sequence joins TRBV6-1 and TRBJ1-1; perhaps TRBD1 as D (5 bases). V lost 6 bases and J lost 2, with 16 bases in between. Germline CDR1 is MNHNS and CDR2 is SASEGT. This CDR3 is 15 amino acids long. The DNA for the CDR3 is TGTGCCAGCAGAGCGGGGCCCACTACCAACACTGAAGCTTTCTTT. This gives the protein CASRAGPTTNTEAFF.

The CDR3 reads CSASSRAGEKLFF. The CDR3 nucleotides are TGCAGTGCTAGCAGCAGGGCGGGGGAAAAACTGTTTTTT. The chain has TRBV20-1 and TRBJ1-4; TRBD1 might be the D (5 bases). Trimming took off 3 bases at V and 8 bases at J, with 13 bases between the two ends. The CDR3 is made up of 13 amino acids. Germline CDR1 DFQATT, CDR2 SNEGSKA (reference sequence).

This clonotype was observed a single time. DNA of the CDR3: TGCAGTGCGGACCACCGGGACAGGGGGACAGAGACCCAGTACTTC. Encoded protein: CSADHRDRGTETQYF. The chain combines TRBV20-1 with TRBJ2-5, with 11 bases identical to TRBD1. V gave up 6 bases and J gave up 4 bases; unmatched junction bases: 10. Germline V gene lookup returns CDR1 DFQATT and CDR2 SNEGSKA (reference sequence). This CDR3 has 15 residues.

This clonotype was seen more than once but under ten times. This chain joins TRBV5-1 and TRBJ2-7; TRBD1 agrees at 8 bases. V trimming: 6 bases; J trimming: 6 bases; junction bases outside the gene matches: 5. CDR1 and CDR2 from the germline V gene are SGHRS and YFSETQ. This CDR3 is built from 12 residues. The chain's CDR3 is CASIGQGREQYF. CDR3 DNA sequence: TGCGCCAGCATCGGACAGGGACGCGAGCAGTACTTC.

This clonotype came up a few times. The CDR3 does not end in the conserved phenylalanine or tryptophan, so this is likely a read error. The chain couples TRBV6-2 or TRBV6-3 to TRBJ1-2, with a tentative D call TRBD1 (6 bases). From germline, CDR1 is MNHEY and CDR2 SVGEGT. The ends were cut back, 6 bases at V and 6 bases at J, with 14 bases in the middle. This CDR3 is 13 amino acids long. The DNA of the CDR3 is TGTGCCAGCAGCCGTAACAGGGACCATGGCTACACCCTC. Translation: CASSRNRDHGYTL.

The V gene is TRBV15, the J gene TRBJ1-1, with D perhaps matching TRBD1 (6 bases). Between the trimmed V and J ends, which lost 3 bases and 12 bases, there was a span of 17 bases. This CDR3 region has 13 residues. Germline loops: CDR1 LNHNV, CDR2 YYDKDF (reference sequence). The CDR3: CATSSRHGGPTFF. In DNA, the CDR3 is TGTGCCACCAGCAGCCGCCACGGGGGGCCGACTTTCTTT.

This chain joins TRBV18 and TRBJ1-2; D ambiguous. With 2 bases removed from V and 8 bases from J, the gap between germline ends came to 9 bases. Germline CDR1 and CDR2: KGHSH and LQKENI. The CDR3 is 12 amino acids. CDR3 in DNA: TGTGCCAGCTCACCAAAGGTTTGGGGCTACACCTTC. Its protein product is CASSPKVWGYTF. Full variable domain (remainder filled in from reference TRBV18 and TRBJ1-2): NAGVMQNPRHLVRRRGQEARLRCSPMKGHSHVYWYRQLPEEGLKFMVYLQKENIIDESGMPKERFSAEFPKEGPSILRIQQVVRGDSAAYFCASSPKVWGYTFGSGTRLTVV.

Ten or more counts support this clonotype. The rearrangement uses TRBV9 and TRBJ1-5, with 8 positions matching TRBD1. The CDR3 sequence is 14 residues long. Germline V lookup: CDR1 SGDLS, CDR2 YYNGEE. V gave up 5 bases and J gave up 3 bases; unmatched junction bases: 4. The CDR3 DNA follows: TGTGCCAGCAGTGGGACAGGTTTCAATCAGCCCCAGCATTTT. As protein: CASSGTGFNQPQHF.

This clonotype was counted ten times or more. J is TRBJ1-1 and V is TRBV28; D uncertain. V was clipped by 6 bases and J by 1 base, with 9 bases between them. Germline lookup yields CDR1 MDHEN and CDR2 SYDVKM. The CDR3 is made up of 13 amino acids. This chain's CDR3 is CASSPVGNTEAFF. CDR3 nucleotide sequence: TGTGCCAGCAGCCCAGTTGGGAACACTGAAGCTTTCTTT.

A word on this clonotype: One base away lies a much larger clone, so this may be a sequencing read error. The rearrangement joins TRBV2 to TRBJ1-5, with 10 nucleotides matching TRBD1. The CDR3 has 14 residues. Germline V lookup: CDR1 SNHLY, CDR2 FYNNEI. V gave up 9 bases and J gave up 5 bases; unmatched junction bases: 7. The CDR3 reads CASRMDRGDQPQHF. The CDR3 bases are TGTGCCAGTCGGATGGACAGGGGGGATCAGCCCCAGCATTTT.

CDR3 sequence: CSVETGQGVGNQPQHF. CDR3 DNA sequence: TGCAGCGTTGAAACTGGACAGGGCGTGGGCAATCAGCCCCAGCATTTT. V gene TRBV29-1 combines with J gene TRBJ1-5; 8 bases are shared with TRBD1. Germline loops: CDR1 SQVTM, CDR2 ANQGSEA. The CDR3 sequence is 16 residues long. Germline trimming cut 2 bases from V and 2 bases from J; bases unmatched to any gene: 8.

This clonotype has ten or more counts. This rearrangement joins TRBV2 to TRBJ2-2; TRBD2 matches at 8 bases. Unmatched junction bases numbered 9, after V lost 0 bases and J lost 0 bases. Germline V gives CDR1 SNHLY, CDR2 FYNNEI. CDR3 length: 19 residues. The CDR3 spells CASSEALAVAKSNTGELFF. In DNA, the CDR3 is TGTGCCAGCAGTGAAGCACTAGCGGTAGCGAAATCGAACACCGGGGAGCTGTTTTTT.

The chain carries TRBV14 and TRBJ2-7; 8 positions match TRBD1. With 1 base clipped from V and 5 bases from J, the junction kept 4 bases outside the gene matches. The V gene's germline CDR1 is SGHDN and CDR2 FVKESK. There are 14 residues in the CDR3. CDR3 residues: CASSQGQGFHEQYF. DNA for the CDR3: TGTGCCAGCAGCCAAGGACAGGGGTTCCACGAGCAGTACTTC. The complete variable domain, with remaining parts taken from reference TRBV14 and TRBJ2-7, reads EAGVTQFPSHSVIEKGQTVTLRCDPISGHDNLYWYRRVMGKEIKFLLHFVKESKQDESGMPNNRFLAERTGGTYSTLKVQPAELEDSGVYFCASSQGQGFHEQYFGPGTRLTVT.

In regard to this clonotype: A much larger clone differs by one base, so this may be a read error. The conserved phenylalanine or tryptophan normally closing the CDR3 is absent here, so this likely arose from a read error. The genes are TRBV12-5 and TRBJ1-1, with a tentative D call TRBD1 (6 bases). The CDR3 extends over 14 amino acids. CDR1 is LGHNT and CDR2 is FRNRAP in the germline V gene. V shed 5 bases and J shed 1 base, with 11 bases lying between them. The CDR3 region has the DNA TGTGCTAGTGGTGCCGGACAGTCGAACACTGAAGCTTTCCTT. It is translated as CASGAGQSNTEAFL.

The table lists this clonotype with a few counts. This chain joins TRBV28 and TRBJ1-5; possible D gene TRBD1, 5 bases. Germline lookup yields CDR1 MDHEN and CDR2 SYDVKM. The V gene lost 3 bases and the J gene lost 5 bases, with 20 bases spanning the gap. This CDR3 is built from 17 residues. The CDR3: CASSFGLYLGDDQPQHF. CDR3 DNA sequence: TGTGCCAGCAGTTTTGGCCTCTATCTAGGGGACGATCAGCCCCAGCATTTT.

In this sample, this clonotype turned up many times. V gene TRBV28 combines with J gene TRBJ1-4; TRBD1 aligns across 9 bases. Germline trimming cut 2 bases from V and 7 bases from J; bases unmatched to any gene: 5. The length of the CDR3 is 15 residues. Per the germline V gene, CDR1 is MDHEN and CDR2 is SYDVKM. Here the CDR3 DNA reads TGTGCCAGCAGTTTAAGCGGGACAGGGCTTGAAAAACTGTTTTTT. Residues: CASSLSGTGLEKLFF.

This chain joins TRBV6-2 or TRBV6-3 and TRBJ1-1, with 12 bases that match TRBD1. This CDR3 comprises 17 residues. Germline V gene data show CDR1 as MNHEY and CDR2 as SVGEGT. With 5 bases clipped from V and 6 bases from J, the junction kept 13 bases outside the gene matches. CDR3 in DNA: TGTGCCAGCAGTGCCGCCGGGACAGGGGGCGGAGTTGCTGAAGCTTTCTTT. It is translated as CASSAAGTGGGVAEAFF.